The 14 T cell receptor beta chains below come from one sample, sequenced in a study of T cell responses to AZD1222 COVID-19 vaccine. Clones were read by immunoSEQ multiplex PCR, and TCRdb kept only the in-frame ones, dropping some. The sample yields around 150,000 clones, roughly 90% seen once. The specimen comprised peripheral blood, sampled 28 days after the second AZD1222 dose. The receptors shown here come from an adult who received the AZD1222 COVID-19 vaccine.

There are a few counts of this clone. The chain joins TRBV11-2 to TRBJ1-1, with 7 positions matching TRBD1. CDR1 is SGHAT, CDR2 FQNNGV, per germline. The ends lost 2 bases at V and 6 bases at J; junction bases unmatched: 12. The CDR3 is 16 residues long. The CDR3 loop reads CASSLWSGGRNPEAFF. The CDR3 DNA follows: TGTGCCAGCAGCTTATGGTCAGGGGGTCGAAACCCTGAAGCTTTCTTT.

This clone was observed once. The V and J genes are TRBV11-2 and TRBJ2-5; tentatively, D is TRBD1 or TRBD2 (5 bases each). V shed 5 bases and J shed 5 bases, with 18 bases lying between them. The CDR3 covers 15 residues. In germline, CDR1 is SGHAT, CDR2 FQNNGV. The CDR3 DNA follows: TGTGCCAGCAGCCCAGGTCGGGGCTTTCGTGAGACCCAGTACTTC. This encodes CASSPGRGFRETQYF.

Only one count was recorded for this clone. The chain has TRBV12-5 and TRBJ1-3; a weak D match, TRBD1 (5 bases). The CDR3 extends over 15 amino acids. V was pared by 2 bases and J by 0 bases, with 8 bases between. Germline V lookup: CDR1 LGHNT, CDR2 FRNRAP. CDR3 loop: CASGLWDFSGNTIYF. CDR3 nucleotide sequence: TGTGCTAGTGGTTTGTGGGACTTCTCTGGAAACACCATATATTTT.

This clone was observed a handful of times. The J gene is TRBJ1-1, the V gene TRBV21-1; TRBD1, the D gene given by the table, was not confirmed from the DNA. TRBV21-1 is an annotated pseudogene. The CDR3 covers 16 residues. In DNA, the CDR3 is TGTGCCCGACGACACCGGGACAGGGGGGAAGGGACTGAAGCTTTCTTT. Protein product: CARRHRDRGEGTEAFF.

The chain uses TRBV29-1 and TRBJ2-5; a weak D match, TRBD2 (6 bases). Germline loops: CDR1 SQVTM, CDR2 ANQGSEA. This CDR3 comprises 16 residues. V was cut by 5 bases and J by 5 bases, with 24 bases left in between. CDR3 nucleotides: TGCAGCGTTCCTTCTGGAGGGGCCGGAGTTATGGAGACCCAGTACTTC. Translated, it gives CSVPSGGAGVMETQYF.

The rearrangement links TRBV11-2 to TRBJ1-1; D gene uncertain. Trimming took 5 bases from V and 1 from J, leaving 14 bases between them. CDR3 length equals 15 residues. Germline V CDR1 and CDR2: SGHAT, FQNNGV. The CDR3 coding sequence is TGTGCCAGCAGCGCCAATCGGATAGCGAACACTGAAGCTTTCTTT. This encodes CASSANRIANTEAFF.

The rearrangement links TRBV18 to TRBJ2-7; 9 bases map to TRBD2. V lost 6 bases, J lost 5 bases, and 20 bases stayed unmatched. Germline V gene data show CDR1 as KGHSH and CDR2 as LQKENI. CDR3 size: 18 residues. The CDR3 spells CASSATWGDSGRSDEQYF. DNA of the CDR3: TGTGCCAGCTCGGCCACCTGGGGCGATAGCGGGAGATCTGACGAGCAGTACTTC. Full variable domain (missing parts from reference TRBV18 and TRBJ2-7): NAGVMQNPRHLVRRRGQEARLRCSPMKGHSHVYWYRQLPEEGLKFMVYLQKENIIDESGMPKERFSAEFPKEGPSILRIQQVVRGDSAAYFCASSATWGDSGRSDEQYFGPGTRLTVT.

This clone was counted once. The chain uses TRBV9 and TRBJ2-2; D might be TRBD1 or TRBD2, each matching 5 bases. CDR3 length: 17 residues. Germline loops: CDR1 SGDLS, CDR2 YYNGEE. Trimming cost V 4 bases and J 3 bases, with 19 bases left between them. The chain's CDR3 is CASSSGHSWTDTGELFF. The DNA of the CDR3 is TGTGCCAGCAGCAGCGGACATTCGTGGACTGACACCGGGGAGCTGTTTTTT.

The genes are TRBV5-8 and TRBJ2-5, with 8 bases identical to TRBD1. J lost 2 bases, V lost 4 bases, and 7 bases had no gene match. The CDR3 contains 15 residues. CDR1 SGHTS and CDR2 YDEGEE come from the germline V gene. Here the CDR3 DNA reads TGTGCCAGCAGCCAGACAGGGGAAGGGCAAGAGACCCAGTACTTC. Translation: CASSQTGEGQETQYF.

The CDR3 region is CASSLPGLAGEQYF. The CDR3 coding sequence is TGTGCCAGCAGCCTACCGGGACTAGCGGGAGAGCAGTACTTC. This rearrangement joins TRBV9 to TRBJ2-7; the match to TRBD2 covers 13 bases. Germline trimming cut 4 bases from V and 7 bases from J; bases unmatched to any gene: 5. The CDR3 runs 14 residues. CDR1 is SGDLS and CDR2 is YYNGEE in the germline V gene.

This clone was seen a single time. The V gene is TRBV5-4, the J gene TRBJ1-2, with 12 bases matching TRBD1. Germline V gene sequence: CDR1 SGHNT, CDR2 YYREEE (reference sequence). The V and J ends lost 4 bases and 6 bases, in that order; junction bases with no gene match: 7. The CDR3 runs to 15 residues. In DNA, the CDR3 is TGTGCCAGCAGCCCCGGGACAGGGGGCGCGCATGGCTACACCTTC. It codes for CASSPGTGGAHGYTF.

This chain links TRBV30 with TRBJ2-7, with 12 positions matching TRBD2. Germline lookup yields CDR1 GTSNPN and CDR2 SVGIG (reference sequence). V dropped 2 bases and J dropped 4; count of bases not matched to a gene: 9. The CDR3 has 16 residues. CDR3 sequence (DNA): TGTGCCTGGAGTACACTAGCGGGAGGACCTCCGTACGAGCAGTACTTC. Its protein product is CAWSTLAGGPPYEQYF. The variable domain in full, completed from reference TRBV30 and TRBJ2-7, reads SQTIHQWPATLVQPVGSPLSLECTVEGTSNPNLYWYRQAAGRGLQLLFYSVGIGQISSEVPQNLSASRPQDRQFILSSKKLLLSDSGFYLCAWSTLAGGPPYEQYFGPGTRLTVT.

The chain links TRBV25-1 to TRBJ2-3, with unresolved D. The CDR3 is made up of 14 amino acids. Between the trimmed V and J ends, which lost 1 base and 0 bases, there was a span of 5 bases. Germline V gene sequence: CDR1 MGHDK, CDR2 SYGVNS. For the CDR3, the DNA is TGTGCCAGCAGTGAATTCGGTAGCACAGATACGCAGTATTTT. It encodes CASSEFGSTDTQYF.

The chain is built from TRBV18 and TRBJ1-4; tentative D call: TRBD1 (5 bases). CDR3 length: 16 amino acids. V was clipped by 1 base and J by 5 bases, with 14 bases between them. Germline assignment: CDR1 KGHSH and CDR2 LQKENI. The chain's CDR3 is CASSPLPGRWNEKLFF. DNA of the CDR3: TGTGCCAGCTCACCACTCCCGGGACGGTGGAATGAAAAACTGTTTTTT.